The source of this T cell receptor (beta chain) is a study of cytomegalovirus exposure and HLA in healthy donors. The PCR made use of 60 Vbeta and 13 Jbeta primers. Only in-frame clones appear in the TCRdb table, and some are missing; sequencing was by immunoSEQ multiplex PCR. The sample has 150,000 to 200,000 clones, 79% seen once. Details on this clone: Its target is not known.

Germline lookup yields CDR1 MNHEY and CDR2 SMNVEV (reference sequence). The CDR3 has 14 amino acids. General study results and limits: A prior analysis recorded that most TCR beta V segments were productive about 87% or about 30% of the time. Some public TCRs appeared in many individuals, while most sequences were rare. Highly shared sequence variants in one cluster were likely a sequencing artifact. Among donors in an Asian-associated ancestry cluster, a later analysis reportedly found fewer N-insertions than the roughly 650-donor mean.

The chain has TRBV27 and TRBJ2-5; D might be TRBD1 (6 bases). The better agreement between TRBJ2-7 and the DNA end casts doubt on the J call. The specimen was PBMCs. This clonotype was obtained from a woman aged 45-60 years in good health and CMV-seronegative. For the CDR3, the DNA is TGTGCCAGCAGTTCCTCCGGGACACAATACGAGCAGTACTTC. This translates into CASSSSGTQYEQYF.